Sequencing of this TCR beta chain was carried out in a study of blood T cell repertoires in COVID-19. On the study more broadly: The analysed material was cDNA or gDNA that came from T cells, B-cell-depleted T cells, or PBMCs.

V shed 2 bases and J shed 0 bases, with 5 bases lying between them. The CDR3 loop spans 13 amino acids. Germline-derived CDR1 and CDR2 are SGHAT and FQNNGV. As processed by the authors: Reference gene primer amplification in the assay estimated nucleated cell counts. The table came from immunoSEQ multiplex PCR; TCRdb's copy has only in-frame clones and leaves some out. The V and J calls and clone size were taken over from that table, and D and trimming were inferred from the DNA. The sample lists 89,000 or so clones, roughly 82% occurring once. The chain combines TRBV11-2 with TRBJ2-7; possibly TRBD2 for D (5 bases). Sequencing was carried out using peripheral blood. This TCR was recovered from a man aged 45-65 years with active COVID-19. The CDR3 loop is CASSLLASYEQYF. The CDR3 DNA follows: TGTGCCAGCAGCTTACTAGCCTCCTACGAGCAGTACTTC.